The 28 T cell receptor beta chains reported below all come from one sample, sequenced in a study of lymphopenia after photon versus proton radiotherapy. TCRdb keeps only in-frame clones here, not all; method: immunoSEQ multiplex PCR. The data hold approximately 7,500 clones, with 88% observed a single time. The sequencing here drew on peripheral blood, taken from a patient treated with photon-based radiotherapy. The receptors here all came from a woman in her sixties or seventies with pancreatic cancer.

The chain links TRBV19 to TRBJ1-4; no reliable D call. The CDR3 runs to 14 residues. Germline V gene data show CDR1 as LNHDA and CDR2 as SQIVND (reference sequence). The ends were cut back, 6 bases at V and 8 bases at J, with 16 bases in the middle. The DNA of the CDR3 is TGTGCCAGTAGACCGACAACCTCCATAGAAAAACTGTTTTTT. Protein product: CASRPTTSIEKLFF.

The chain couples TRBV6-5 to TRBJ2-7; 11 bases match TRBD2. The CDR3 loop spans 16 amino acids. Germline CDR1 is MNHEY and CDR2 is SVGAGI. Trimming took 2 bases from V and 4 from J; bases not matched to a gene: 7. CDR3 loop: CASSYTGLAEKYEQYF. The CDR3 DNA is TGTGCCAGCAGTTACACGGGACTAGCGGAAAAGTACGAGCAGTACTTC.

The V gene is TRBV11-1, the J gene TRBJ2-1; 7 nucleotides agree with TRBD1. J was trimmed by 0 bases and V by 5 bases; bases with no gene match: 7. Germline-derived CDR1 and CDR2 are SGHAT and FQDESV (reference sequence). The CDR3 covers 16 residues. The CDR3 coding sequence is TGTGCCAGCAGCCCTTTGGACAGGTTCTCCTACAATGAGCAGTTCTTC. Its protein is CASSPLDRFSYNEQFF. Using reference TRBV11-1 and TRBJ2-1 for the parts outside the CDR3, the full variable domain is EAEVAQSPRYKITEKSQAVAFWCDPISGHATLYWYRQILGQGPELLVQFQDESVVDDSQLPKDRFSAERLKGVDSTLKIQPAELGDSAMYLCASSPLDRFSYNEQFFGPGTRLTVL.

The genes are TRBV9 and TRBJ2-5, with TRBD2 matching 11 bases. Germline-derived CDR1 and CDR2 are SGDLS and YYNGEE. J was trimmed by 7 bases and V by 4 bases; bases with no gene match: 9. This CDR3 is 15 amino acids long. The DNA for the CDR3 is TGTGCCAGCAGCAACCAACTAGCGGGAGAGGTGACCCAGTACTTC. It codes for CASSNQLAGEVTQYF.

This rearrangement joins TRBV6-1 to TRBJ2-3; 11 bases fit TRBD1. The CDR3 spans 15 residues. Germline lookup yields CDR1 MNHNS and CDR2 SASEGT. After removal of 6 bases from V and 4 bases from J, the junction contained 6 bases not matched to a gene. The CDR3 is CASRERTGGADTQYF. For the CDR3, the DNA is TGTGCCAGCAGGGAGAGGACAGGGGGCGCAGATACGCAGTATTTT.

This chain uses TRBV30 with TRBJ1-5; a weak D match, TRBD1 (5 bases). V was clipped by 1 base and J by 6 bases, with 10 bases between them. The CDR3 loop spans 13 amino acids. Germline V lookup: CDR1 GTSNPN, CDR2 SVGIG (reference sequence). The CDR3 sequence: CAWSARGGQPQHF. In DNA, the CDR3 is TGTGCCTGGAGTGCAAGGGGCGGTCAGCCCCAGCATTTT.

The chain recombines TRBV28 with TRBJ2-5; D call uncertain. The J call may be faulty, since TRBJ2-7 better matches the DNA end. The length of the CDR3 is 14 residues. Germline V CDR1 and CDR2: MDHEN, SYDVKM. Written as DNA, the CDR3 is TGTGCCAGCTCCACCCTTCAAGGTTCCTACGAGCAGTACTTC. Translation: CASSTLQGSYEQYF.

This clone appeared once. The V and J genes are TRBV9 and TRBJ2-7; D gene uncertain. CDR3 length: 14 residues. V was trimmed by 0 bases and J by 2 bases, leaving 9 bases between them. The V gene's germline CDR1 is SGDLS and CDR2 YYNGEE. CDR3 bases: TGTGCCAGCAGCGTAGCCCCGAACACCTACGAGCAGTACTTC. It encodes CASSVAPNTYEQYF.

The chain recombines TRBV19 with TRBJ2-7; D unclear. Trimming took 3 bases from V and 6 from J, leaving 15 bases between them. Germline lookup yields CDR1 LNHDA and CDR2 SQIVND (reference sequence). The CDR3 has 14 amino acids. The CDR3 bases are TGTGCCAGTAGTATTGGGGTTTCTATAGGCGAGCAGTACTTC. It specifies CASSIGVSIGEQYF.

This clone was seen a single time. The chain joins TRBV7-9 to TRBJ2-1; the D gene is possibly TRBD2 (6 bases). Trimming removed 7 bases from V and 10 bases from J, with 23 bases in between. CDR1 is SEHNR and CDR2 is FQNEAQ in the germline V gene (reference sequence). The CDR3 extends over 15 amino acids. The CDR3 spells CASTSPRDLRDEQFF. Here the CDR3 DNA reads TGTGCCAGCACCTCCCCTCGGGACTTACGGGACGAGCAGTTCTTC.

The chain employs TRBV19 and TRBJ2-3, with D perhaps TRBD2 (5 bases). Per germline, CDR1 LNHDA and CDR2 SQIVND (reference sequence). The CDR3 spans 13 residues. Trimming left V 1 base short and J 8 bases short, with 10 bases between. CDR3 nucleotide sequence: TGTGCCAGTAGTATAGGAGAGGGCGGTACGCAGTATTTT. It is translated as CASSIGEGGTQYF.

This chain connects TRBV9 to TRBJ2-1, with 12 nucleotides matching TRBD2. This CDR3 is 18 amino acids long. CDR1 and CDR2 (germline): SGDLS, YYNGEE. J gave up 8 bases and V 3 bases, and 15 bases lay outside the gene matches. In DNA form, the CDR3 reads TGTGCCAGCAGCGCTGGGACTAGCGGGTCCCCACAAACCCATGAGCAGTTCTTC. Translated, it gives CASSAGTSGSPQTHEQFF.

The CDR3: CASSLDRALFNQPQHF. The CDR3 DNA reads as TGTGCCAGCAGTCTTGACAGGGCGCTTTTCAATCAGCCCCAGCATTTT. V usage is TRBV28 and J usage is TRBJ1-5; 7 bases match TRBD1. This CDR3 has 16 residues. Germline V lookup: CDR1 MDHEN, CDR2 SYDVKM. The V segment lost 5 bases and the J segment 3 bases; nucleotides outside the gene matches: 10.

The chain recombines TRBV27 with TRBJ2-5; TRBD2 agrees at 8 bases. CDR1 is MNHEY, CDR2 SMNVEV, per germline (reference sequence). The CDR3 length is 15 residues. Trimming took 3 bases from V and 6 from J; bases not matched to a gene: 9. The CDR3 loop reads CASSFESGGPQTQYF. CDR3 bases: TGTGCCAGCAGTTTTGAATCGGGAGGGCCTCAGACCCAGTACTTC.

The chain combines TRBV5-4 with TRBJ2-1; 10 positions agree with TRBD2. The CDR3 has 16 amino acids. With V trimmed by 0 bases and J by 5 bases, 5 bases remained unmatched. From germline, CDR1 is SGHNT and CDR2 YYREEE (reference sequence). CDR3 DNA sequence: TGTGCCAGCAGCTTGGAAGCGGGAGGGCCTCACAATGAGCAGTTCTTC. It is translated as CASSLEAGGPHNEQFF.

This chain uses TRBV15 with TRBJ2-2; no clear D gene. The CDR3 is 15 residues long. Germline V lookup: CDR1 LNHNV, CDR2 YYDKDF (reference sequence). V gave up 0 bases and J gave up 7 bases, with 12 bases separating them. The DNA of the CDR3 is TGTGCCACCAGCAGAGATCTGGGGTTCATCGGGGAGCTGTTTTTT. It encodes CATSRDLGFIGELFF.

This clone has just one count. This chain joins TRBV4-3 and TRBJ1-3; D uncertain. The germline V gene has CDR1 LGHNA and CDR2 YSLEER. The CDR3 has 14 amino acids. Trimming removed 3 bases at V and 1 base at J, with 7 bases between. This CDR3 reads CASSHWGSGNTIYF. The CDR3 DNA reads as TGCGCCAGCAGCCACTGGGGTTCTGGAAACACCATATATTTT.

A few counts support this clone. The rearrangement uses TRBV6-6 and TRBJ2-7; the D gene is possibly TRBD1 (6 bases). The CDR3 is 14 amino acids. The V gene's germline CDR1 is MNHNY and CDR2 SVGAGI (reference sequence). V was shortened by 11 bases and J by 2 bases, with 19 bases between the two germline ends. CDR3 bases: TGTGCCGCGGCATACTCAGGGGCGCCCTACGAGCAGTACTTC. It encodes CAAAYSGAPYEQYF.

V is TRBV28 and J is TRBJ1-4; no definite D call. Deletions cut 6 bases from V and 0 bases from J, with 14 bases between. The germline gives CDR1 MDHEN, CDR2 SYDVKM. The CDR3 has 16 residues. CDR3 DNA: TGTGCCAGCAGCCCAGAACGTAAGGCAACTAATGAAAAACTGTTTTTT. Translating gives CASSPERKATNEKLFF.

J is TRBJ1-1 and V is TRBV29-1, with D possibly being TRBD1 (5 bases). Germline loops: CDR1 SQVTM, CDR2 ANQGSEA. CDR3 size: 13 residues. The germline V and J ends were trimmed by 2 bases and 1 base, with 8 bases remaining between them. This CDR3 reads CSVERQKNTEAFF. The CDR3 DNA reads TGCAGCGTTGAAAGACAGAAGAACACTGAAGCTTTCTTT.

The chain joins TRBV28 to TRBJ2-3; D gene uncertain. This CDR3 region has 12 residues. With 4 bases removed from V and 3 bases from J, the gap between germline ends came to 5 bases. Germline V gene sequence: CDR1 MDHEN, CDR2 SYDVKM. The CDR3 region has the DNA TGTGCCAGCAGTTCCCCGACAGATACGCAGTATTTT. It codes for CASSSPTDTQYF.

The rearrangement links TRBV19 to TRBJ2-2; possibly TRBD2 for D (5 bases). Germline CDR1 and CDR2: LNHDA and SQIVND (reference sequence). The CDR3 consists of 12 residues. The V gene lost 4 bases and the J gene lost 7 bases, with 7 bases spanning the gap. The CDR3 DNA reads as TGTGCCAGTAGTACCGGAGGCGGGGAGCTGTTTTTT. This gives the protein CASSTGGGELFF.

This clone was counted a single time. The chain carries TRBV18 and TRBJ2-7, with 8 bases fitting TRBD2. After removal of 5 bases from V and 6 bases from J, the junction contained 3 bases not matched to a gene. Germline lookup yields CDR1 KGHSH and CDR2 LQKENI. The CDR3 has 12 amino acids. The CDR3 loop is CASSKSGSEQYF. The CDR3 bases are TGTGCCAGCTCAAAAAGCGGGAGCGAGCAGTACTTC.

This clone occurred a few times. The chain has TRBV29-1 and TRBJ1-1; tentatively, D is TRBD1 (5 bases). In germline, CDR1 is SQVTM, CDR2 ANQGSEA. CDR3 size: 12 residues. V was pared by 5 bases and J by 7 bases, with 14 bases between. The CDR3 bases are TGCAGCGTTAACCAACCGGGACTTGAAGCTTTCTTT. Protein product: CSVNQPGLEAFF.

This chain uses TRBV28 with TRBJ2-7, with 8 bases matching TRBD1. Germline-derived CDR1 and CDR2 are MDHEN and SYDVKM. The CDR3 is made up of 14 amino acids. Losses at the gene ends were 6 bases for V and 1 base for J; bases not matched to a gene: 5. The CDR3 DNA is TGTGCCAGCAGGAAGGGACAGGCATCCTACGAGCAGTACTTC. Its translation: CASRKGQASYEQYF.

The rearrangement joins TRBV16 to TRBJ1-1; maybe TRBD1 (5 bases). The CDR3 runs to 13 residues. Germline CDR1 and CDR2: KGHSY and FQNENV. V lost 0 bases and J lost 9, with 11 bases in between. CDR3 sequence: CASSQSRGGKAFF. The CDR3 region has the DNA TGTGCCAGCAGCCAATCGAGGGGAGGTAAAGCTTTCTTT. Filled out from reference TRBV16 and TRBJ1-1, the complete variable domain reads GEEVAQTPKHLVRGEGQKAKLYCAPIKGHSYVFWYQQVLKNEFKFLISFQNENVFDETGMPKERFSAKCLPNSPCSLEIQATKLEDSAVYFCASSQSRGGKAFFGQGTRLTVV.

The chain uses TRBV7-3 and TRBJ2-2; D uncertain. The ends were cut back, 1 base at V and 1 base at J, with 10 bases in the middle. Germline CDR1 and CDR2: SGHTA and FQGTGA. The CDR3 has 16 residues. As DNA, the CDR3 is TGTGCCAGCAGCTTAAAAGCTAGAGGGAACACCGGGGAGCTGTTTTTT. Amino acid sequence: CASSLKARGNTGELFF.

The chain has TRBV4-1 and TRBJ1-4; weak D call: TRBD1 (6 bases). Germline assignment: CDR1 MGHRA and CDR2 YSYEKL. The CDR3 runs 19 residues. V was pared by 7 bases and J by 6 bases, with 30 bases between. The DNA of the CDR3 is TGCGCCAGCACCCTTCCTAAGGGTACTACAGGGCTGCGGGATGAAAAACTGTTTTTT. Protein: CASTLPKGTTGLRDEKLFF.